This entry features one T cell receptor beta chain sequence. Antigen unknown. The V end lost 3 bases, the J end lost 0 bases, and 10 bases lay between the germline ends. The germline V gene encodes CDR1 MNHEY and CDR2 SVGEGT. The length of the CDR3 is 15 residues. This specimen comes from a study of T-cell memory formation after mild COVID-19. Study summary: Clusters were largely donor specific. Study-wide results and limits: Certain responding clones were present in pre-infection memory, suggesting participation of cross-reactive memory.

TCRdb called the 5' RACE reads again in MiXCR, with one record for every CDR3 protein. There are about 16,000 distinct CDR3 sequences in the sample; roughly 21% occur only once, and roughly three fifths lies in the top ten. The clonotype was recovered from a man between 18 and 35 years old who had mild COVID-19 (a few samples of this study predate the infection). Cell type and time point are not known. The chain recombines TRBV6-2 or TRBV6-3 with TRBJ2-3; D call uncertain. Sequencing used PBMCs or a T cell subset sorted from them (not recorded which). The chain's CDR3 is CASSYWSASTDTQYF. DNA of the CDR3: TGTGCCAGCAGTTATTGGTCGGCTAGCACAGATACGCAGTATTTT.